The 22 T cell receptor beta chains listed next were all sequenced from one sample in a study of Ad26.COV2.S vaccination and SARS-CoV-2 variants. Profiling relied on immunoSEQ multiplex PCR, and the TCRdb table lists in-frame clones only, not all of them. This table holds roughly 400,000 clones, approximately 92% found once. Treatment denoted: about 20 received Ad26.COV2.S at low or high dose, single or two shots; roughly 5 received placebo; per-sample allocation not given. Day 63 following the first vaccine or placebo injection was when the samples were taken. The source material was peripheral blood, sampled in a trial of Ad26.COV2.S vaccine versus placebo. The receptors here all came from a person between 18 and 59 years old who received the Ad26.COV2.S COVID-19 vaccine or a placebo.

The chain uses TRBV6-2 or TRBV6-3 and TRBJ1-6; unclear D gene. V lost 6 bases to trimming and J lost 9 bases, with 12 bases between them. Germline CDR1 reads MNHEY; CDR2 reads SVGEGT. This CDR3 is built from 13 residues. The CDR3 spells CASSPTLSSPLHF. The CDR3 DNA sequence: TGTGCCAGCAGCCCCACCTTGAGTTCACCCCTCCACTTT.

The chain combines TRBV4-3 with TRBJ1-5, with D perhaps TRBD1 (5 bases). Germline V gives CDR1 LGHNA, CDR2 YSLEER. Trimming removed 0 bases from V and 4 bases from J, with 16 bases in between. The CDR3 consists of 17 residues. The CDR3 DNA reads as TGCGCCAGCAGCCAAGATGGGTACAGTAGGGGAAATCAGCCCCAGCATTTT. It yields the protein CASSQDGYSRGNQPQHF.

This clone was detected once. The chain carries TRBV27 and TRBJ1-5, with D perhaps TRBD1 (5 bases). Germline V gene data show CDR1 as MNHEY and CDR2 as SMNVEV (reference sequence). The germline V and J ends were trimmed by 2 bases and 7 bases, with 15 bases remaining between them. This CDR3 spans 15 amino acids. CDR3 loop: CASSLSVGVFQPQHF. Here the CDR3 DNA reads TGTGCCAGCAGTTTAAGTGTGGGGGTGTTCCAGCCCCAGCATTTT.

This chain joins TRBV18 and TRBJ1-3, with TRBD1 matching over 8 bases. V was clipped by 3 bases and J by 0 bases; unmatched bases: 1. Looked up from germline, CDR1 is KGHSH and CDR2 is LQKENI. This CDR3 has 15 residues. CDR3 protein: CASSPGQGSGNTIYF. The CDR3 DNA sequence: TGTGCCAGCTCACCTGGACAGGGCTCTGGAAACACCATATATTTT.

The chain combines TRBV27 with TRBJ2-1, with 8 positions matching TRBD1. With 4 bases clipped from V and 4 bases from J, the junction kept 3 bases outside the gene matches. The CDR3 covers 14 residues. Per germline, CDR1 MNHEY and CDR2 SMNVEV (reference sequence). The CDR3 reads CASSWDRTYNEQFF. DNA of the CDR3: TGTGCCAGCAGTTGGGACAGGACTTACAATGAGCAGTTCTTC.

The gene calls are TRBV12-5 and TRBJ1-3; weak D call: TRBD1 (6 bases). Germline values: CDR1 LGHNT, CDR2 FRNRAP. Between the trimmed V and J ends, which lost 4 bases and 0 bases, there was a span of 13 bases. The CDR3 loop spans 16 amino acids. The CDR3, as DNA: TGTGCTAGTGGTTATCCCGGACAGTTCTCTGGAAACACCATATATTTT. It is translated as CASGYPGQFSGNTIYF.

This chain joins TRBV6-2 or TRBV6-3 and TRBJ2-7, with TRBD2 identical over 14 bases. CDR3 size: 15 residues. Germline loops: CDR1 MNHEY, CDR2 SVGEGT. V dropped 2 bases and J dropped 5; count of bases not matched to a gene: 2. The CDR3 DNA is TGTGCCAGCAGTTACGGACTAGCGGGGGGTGACGAGCAGTACTTC. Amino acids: CASSYGLAGGDEQYF.

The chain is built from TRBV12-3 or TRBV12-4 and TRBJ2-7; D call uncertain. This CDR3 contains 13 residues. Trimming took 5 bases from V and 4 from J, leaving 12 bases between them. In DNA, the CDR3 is TGTGCCAGCAGTGAACGGGCCGTATACGAGCAGTACTTC. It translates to CASSERAVYEQYF.

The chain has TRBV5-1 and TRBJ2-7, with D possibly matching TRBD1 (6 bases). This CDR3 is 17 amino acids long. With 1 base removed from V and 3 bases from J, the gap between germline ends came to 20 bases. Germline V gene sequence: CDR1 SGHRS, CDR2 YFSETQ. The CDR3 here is CASSLSQLRDMVYEQYF. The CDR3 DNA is TGCGCCAGCAGCTTGTCACAATTAAGGGACATGGTCTACGAGCAGTACTTC.

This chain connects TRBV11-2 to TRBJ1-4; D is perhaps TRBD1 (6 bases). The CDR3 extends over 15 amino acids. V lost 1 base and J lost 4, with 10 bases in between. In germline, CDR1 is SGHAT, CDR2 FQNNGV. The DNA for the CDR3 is TGTGCCAGCAGCTTAGTCAAACAGGGTAATGAAAAACTGTTTTTT. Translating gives CASSLVKQGNEKLFF.

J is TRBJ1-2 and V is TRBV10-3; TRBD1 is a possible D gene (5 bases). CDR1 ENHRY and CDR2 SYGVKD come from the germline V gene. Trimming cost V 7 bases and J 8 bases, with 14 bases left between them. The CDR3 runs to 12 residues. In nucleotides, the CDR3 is TGTGCCATCAAGGACGGGGCGGGAGGCTACACCTTC. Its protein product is CAIKDGAGGYTF.

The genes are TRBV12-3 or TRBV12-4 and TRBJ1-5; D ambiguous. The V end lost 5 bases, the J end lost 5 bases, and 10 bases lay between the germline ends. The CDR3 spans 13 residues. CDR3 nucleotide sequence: TGTGCCAGCAGTGGTGTAGGGTATCAGCCCCAGCATTTT. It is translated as CASSGVGYQPQHF.

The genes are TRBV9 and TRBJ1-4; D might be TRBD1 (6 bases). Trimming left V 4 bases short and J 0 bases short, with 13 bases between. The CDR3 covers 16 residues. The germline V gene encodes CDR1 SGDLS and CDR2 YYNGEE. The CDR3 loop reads CASSKGGSTTNEKLFF. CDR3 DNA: TGTGCCAGCAGCAAGGGGGGGTCCACAACTAATGAAAAACTGTTTTTT. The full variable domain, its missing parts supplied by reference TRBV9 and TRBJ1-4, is DSGVTQTPKHLITATGQRVTLRCSPRSGDLSVYWYQQSLDQGLQFLIQYYNGEERAKGNILERFSAQQFPDLHSELNLSSLELGDSALYFCASSKGGSTTNEKLFFGSGTQLSVL.

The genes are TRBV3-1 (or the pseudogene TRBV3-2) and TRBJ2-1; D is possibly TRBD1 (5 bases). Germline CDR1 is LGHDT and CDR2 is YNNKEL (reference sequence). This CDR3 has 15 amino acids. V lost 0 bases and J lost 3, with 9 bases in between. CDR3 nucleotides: TGTGCCAGCAGCCAAGAAGGGGTAAACTACAATGAGCAGTTCTTC. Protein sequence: CASSQEGVNYNEQFF.

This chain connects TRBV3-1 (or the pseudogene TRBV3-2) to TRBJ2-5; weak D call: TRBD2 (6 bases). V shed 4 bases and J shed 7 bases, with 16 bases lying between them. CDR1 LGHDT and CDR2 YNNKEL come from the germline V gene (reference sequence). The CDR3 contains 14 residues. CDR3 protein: CASSPLWRAWTQYF. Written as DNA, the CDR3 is TGTGCCAGCAGCCCCCTTTGGAGGGCATGGACCCAGTACTTC.

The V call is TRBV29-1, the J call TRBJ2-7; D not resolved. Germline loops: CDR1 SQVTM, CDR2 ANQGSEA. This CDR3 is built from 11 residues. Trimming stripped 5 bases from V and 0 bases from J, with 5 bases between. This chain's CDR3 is CSVLYSYEQYF. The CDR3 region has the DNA TGCAGCGTTCTATACTCCTACGAGCAGTACTTC.

Written as DNA, the CDR3 is TGCGCCAGCAGCACCGGGACAAAGGATGAAAAACTGTTTTTT. Amino acid sequence: CASSTGTKDEKLFF. The chain is built from TRBV5-1 and TRBJ1-4; D might be TRBD1 (6 bases). CDR1 SGHRS and CDR2 YFSETQ come from the germline V gene. V gave up 4 bases and J gave up 6 bases, with 13 bases separating them. CDR3 length: 14 residues.

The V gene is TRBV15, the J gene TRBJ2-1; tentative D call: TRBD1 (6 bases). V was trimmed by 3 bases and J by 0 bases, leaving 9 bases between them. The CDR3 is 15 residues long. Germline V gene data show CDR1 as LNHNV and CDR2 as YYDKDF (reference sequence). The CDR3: CATSSGRGSYNEQFF. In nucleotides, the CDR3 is TGTGCCACCAGCAGCGGCAGGGGCTCCTACAATGAGCAGTTCTTC.

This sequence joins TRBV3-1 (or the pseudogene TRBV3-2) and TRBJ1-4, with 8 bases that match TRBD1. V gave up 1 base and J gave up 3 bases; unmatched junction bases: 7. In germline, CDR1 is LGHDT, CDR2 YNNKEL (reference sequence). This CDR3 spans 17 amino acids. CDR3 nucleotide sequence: TGTGCCAGCAGCCAAGGGATGACAGGGGCAGCTAATGAAAAACTGTTTTTT. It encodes CASSQGMTGAANEKLFF.

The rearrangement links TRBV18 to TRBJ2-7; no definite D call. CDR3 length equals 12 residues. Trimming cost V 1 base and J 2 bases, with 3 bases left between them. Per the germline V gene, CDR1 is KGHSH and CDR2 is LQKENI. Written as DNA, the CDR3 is TGTGCCAGCTCACCACAGACCTACGAGCAGTACTTC. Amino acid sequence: CASSPQTYEQYF.

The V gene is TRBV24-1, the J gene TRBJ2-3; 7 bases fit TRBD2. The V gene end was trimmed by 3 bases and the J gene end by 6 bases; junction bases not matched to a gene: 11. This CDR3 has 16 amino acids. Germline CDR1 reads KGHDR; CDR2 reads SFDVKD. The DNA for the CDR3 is TGTGCCACCAGTGATGCCACCCAGCGGGATGGGGATACGCAGTATTTT. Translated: CATSDATQRDGDTQYF.

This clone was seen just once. The CDR3 DNA is TGTGCCAGCAGTTTGGGGGGACAGATGAGCACAGATACGCAGTATTTT. Its protein product is CASSLGGQMSTDTQYF. The rearrangement links TRBV28 to TRBJ2-3, with D maybe TRBD1 (7 bases). V lost 3 bases, J lost 0 bases, and 13 bases lay in between. CDR1 and CDR2 (germline): MDHEN, SYDVKM. The CDR3 is 16 residues long.